There are a few counts of the clone carrying this TCR beta chain. The antigen is undetermined. The PCR had 60 Vbeta and 13 Jbeta primers. The table came from immunoSEQ multiplex PCR; TCRdb's copy has only in-frame clones and leaves some out. This sample carries 90,000 or so clones, approximately 64% of them seen once, and the ten largest clones take approximately 5.8%. CDR1 LNHDA and CDR2 SQIVND come from the germline V gene (reference sequence). J was trimmed by 0 bases and V by 7 bases; bases with no gene match: 2. The CDR3 length is 13 residues. The data originate from a study of cytomegalovirus exposure and HLA in healthy donors. Study-level points and caveats: Among TCR beta chains, those listed as cytomegalovirus-associated numbered over 150.

The sample consisted of PBMCs. The source of this sequence is a boy between 5 and 17 years old in good health and CMV-seropositive. J is TRBJ1-1 and V is TRBV19, with 7 bases fitting TRBD1. CDR3 residues: CASIGTVNTEAFF. In DNA form, the CDR3 reads TGTGCCAGTATTGGGACAGTGAACACTGAAGCTTTCTTT.